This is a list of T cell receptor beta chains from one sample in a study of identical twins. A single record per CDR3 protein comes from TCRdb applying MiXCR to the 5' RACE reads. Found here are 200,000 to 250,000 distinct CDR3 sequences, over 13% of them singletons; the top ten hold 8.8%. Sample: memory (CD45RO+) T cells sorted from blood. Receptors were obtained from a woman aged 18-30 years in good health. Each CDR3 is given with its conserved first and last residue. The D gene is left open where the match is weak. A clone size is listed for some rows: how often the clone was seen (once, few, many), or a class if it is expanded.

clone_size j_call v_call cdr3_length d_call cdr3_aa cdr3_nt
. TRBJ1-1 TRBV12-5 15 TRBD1 CASGAGTGSRTEAFF TGTGCTAGTGGGGCCGGGACAGGTAGTCGGACTGAAGCTTTCTTT
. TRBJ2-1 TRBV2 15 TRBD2 CASSPSGATYNEQFF TGTGCCAGCAGTCCTAGCGGGGCCACCTACAATGAGCAGTTCTTC
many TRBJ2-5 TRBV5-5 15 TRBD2 CASSLGEGRQETQYF TGTGCCAGCAGCTTGGGGGAGGGCCGGCAAGAGACCCAGTACTTC
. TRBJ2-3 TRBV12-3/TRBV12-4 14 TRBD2 CASRRTSGADTQYF TGTGCCAGCAGACGGACTAGCGGGGCAGATACGCAGTATTTT
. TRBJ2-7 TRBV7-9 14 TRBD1 CASSPGQGVNEQYF TGTGCCAGCAGCCCTGGACAGGGGGTCAACGAGCAGTACTTC
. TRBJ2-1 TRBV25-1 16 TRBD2 CASSGAGTSGRAWQFF TGTGCCAGCAGTGGCGCCGGGACTAGCGGGAGGGCCTGGCAGTTCTTC
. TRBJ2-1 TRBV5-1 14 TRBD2 CASSRSGGENEQFF TGCGCCAGCAGCCGTAGCGGGGGGGAAAATGAGCAGTTCTTC
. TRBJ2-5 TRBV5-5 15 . CASSDRNPSVGAQYF TGTGCCAGCAGCGACAGGAACCCTTCAGTTGGGGCCCAGTACTTC
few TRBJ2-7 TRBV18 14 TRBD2 CASSPGRDPYEQYF TGTGCCAGCTCACCAGGGAGGGACCCCTACGAGCAGTACTTC
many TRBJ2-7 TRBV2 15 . CASILIEGSSYEQYF TGTGCCAGCATATTAATTGAGGGCAGCTCCTACGAGCAGTACTTC
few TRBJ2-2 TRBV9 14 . CASSVVGDTGELFF TGTGCCAGCAGCGTAGTCGGGGACACCGGGGAGCTGTTTTTT
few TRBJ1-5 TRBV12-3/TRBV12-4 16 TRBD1 CASSRTGTGKNQPQHF TGTGCCAGCAGCCGCACCGGGACAGGGAAAAATCAGCCCCAGCATTTT
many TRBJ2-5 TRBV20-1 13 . CSVVDRKGETQYF TGCAGTGTGGTCGACAGGAAGGGGGAGACCCAGTACTTC
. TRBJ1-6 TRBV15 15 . CATSREGPLESPLHF TGTGCCACCAGCAGAGAGGGACCCCTGGAATCACCCCTCCACTTT
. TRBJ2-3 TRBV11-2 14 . CASRLLLSTDTQYF TGTGCCAGCAGGCTGCTACTTAGCACAGATACGCAGTATTTT
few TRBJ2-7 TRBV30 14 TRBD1 CAWSSGQPFSEQYF TGTGCCTGGAGTTCGGGACAGCCCTTCTCCGAGCAGTACTTC
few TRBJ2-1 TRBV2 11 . CASSLVYGQFF TGTGCCAGCAGCCTAGTGTATGGGCAGTTCTTC
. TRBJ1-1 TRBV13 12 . CASSFKNTEAFF TGTGCCAGCAGCTTTAAGAACACTGAAGCTTTCTTT
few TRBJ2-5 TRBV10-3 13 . CAIRGTAQETQYF TGTGCCATCAGGGGGACTGCTCAAGAGACCCAGTACTTC
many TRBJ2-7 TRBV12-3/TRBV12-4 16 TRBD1 CASSEWTGRSSYEQYF TGTGCCAGCAGTGAATGGACAGGGCGCAGCTCCTACGAGCAGTACTTC
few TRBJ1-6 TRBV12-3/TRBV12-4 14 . CASSYRERGSPLHF TGTGCCAGCAGTTACCGGGAAAGGGGTTCACCCCTCCACTTT
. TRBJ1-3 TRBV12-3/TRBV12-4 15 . CASSPRQSSGNTIYF TGTGCCAGCAGCCCCCGACAGAGCTCTGGAAACACCATATATTTT
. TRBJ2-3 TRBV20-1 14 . CSARDYVSTDTQYF TGCAGTGCTAGAGATTACGTTAGCACAGATACGCAGTATTTT
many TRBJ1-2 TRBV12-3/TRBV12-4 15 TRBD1 CASSPRQGANYGYTF TGTGCCAGCAGTCCCCGTCAGGGGGCGAACTATGGCTACACCTTC
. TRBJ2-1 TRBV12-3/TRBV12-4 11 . CASSPGGEGFF TGTGCCAGCAGCCCGGGGGGCGAGGGGTTCTTC
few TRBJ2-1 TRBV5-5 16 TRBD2 CASSLGLADSYNEQFF TGTGCCAGCAGCTTGGGGCTAGCGGACTCCTACAATGAGCAGTTCTTC
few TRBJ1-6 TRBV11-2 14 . CASSLGGWNSPLHF TGTGCCAGCAGCTTGGGGGGGTGGAATTCACCCCTCCACTTT
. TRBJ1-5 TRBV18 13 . CASSRNLGQPQHF TGTGCCAGCTCAAGAAACCTAGGACAGCCCCAGCATTTT
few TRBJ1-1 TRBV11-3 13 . CASSNQLNTEAFF TGTGCCAGCAGTAACCAGTTGAACACTGAAGCTTTCTTT
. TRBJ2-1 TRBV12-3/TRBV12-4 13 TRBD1 CASSPRGRGEQFF TGTGCCAGCAGCCCCAGGGGGCGGGGTGAGCAGTTCTTC
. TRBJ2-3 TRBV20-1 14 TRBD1 CSAPGQGASDTQYF TGCAGTGCCCCGGGACAGGGAGCTTCAGATACGCAGTATTTT
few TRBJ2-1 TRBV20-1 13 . CSAPVTGKNEQFF TGCAGTGCTCCGGTCACAGGGAAAAATGAGCAGTTCTTC
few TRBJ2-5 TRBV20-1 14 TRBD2 CSAFTSGEQETQYF TGCAGTGCTTTTACTAGCGGGGAGCAAGAGACCCAGTACTTC
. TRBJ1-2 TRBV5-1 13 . CASSFDSNYGYTF TGCGCCAGCAGCTTCGACAGCAACTATGGCTACACCTTC
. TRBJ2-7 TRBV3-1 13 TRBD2 CASSEWGGYEQYF TGTGCCAGCAGCGAGTGGGGGGGCTACGAGCAGTACTTC
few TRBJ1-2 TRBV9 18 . CASSADARYSDSNYGYTF TGTGCCAGCAGCGCAGACGCCCGTTATAGCGACTCTAACTATGGCTACACCTTC
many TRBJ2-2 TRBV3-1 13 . CASSRDNTGELFF TGTGCCAGCAGCCGAGATAACACCGGGGAGCTGTTTTTT